The present T cell receptor (beta chain) was sequenced within a study of memory CD4+ T cells and cytomegalovirus serostatus. Findings of the study overall: Median bootstrapped AUC for CMV status was just over 0.94 originally, around 0.91 US-trained.

In its sample, this clone was seen a few times. Its antigen is not identified. Single viable CD3+CD4+CD8-CD45RO+ cells were sorted as the memory CD4+ T cells. The protocol was immunoSEQ multiplex PCR, while the TCRdb copy is restricted to in-frame clones and leaves out a portion. The table includes 75,000 to 90,000 clones, around 80% detected once. Looked up from germline, CDR1 is KGHSH and CDR2 is LQKENI. The ends were cut back, 4 bases at V and 1 base at J, with 7 bases in the middle. The CDR3 is 13 amino acids. The TCR originated in an adult in good health and CMV-seronegative. Sequencing input: memory CD4+ T cells from blood. This chain uses TRBV18 with TRBJ1-1; a possible D gene is TRBD1 (6 bases). The CDR3 protein is CASSQGQNTEAFF. The CDR3 region has the DNA TGTGCCAGCTCACAGGGACAGAACACTGAAGCTTTCTTT. Full variable domain (missing parts from reference TRBV18 and TRBJ1-1): NAGVMQNPRHLVRRRGQEARLRCSPMKGHSHVYWYRQLPEEGLKFMVYLQKENIIDESGMPKERFSAEFPKEGPSILRIQQVVRGDSAAYFCASSQGQNTEAFFGQGTRLTVV.